These 2 T cell receptor beta chains were all obtained from the same sample, sequenced in a study of OX40 agonist ivuxolimab in advanced cancers. The protocol used for the library was the immunoSEQ multiplex PCR assay. TCRdb obtained this table from immuneACCESS and retained in-frame rearrangements with V and J assigned. These tables miss some clones; where compared with another copy, unresolved V genes account for less than half of the shortfall, and the remainder is unexplained. The sample includes some 43,000 clones, with about 87% observed a single time. The ten largest account for approximately 10% of the sample. The sequencing here drew on CD4+ or CD8+ T cells sorted from blood, taken in a trial of the OX40 agonist ivuxolimab. Receptors originate from an adult with an advanced solid tumor such as melanoma, head and neck, liver or kidney cancer.

The chain is built from TRBV4-1 and TRBJ2-2, with TRBD1 identical over 9 bases. This CDR3 has 17 residues. CDR1 MGHRA and CDR2 YSYEKL come from the germline V gene. V shed 4 bases and J 6 bases; nucleotides not matched to a gene: 12. CDR3 sequence reads: CASSRTSGQGSAGELFF. The CDR3 DNA reads as TGCGCCAGCAGCCGCACATCGGGACAGGGCTCCGCCGGGGAGCTGTTTTTT.

The rearrangement uses TRBV14 and TRBJ2-7, with no clear D. V was pared by 4 bases and J by 3 bases, with 16 bases between. The CDR3 loop spans 15 amino acids. Germline CDR1 and CDR2: SGHDN and FVKESK. In DNA form, the CDR3 reads TGTGCCAGCAGCCCTAGAACGGATGTTAACTACGAGCAGTACTTC. Encoded protein: CASSPRTDVNYEQYF.